Following are 8 T cell receptor beta chains from one sample sequenced in a study of blood T cell repertoires in COVID-19. Assay used: immunoSEQ multiplex PCR; TCRdb lists only in-frame clones, some missing. The sample consists of approximately 300,000 clones, roughly 90% of them appearing once. Material: PBMCs or T cells enriched from blood (not recorded which). The source is a man in his sixties who had recovered from COVID-19.

This clone came up once. This sequence joins TRBV6-5 and TRBJ1-1; TRBD1 matches 9 bases. Germline CDR1 is MNHEY and CDR2 is SVGAGI. The junction had 7 bases not matched to a gene; V was cut back by 6 bases and J by 5 bases. This CDR3 contains 14 residues. CDR3 bases: TGTGCCAGCAGCCGACAGGGGGAGCGAACTGAAGCTTTCTTT. Amino acids: CASSRQGERTEAFF.

This sequence joins TRBV6-6 and TRBJ1-2, with 9 bases fitting TRBD1. CDR1 is MNHNY, CDR2 SVGAGI, per germline (reference sequence). V shed 3 bases and J 6 bases; nucleotides not matched to a gene: 8. The CDR3 extends over 15 amino acids. The CDR3 is CASSYRGQGHNGYTF. The CDR3, as DNA: TGTGCCAGCAGTTATAGGGGACAGGGTCACAATGGCTACACCTTC.

This clone has a handful of counts. The chain couples TRBV21-1 to TRBJ1-4; TRBD1 is the table's D call and was not checked against the DNA. TRBV21-1 is a pseudogene. The CDR3 spans 15 residues. The CDR3 DNA reads TGTGCCAGCAGCGCCTGGGACAGTGGGATCGAAAAACTGTTTTTT. Its translation: CASSAWDSGIEKLFF.

In its sample, this clone was seen once. This chain connects TRBV19 to TRBJ2-5, with D perhaps matching TRBD2 (6 bases). In germline, CDR1 is LNHDA, CDR2 SQIVND (reference sequence). V gave up 6 bases and J gave up 5 bases, with 19 bases separating them. The CDR3 runs 15 residues. The CDR3 DNA reads TGTGCCAGTAGGGGTGGTAGCGGTCACGGGGAGACCCAGTACTTC. It is translated as CASRGGSGHGETQYF.

In the case of this clone: One end of the junction varies from germline; a read error may be responsible. The chain carries TRBV2 and TRBJ2-1, with D unclear. The CDR3 is 13 residues long. Per germline, CDR1 SNHLY and CDR2 FYNNEI. The CDR3 bases are TGTGCCAGCAGTGAAGCGCCGGAATCCGCTGGGCTCTTC. Encoded protein: CASSEAPESAGLF.

This rearrangement joins TRBV28 to TRBJ2-2; a possible D gene is TRBD2 (5 bases). V was cut by 3 bases and J by 7 bases, with 6 bases left in between. CDR1 MDHEN and CDR2 SYDVKM come from the germline V gene. The CDR3 is 12 residues long. The CDR3 loop is CASSFGVGELFF. The CDR3 nucleotides read TGTGCCAGCAGTTTCGGGGTCGGGGAGCTGTTTTTT. The whole variable domain, remainder taken from reference TRBV28 and TRBJ2-2, is DVKVTQSSRYLVKRTGEKVFLECVQDMDHENMFWYRQDPGLGLRLIYFSYDVKMKEKGDIPEGYSVSREKKERFSLILESASTNQTSMYLCASSFGVGELFFGEGSRLTVL.

This rearrangement joins TRBV29-1 to TRBJ1-2, with no clear D. The CDR3 loop spans 13 amino acids. Germline CDR1 is SQVTM and CDR2 is ANQGSEA. V was pared by 4 bases and J by 1 base, with 10 bases between. This CDR3 is CSVGERLNYGYTF. CDR3 coding DNA: TGCAGCGTTGGGGAGAGGCTTAACTATGGCTACACCTTC.

The chain combines TRBV2 with TRBJ2-1; 8 bases line up with TRBD1. V was clipped by 5 bases and J by 4 bases; unmatched bases: 1. The CDR3 totals 13 residues. Germline V gene lookup returns CDR1 SNHLY and CDR2 FYNNEI. CDR3 region: CASSRQGYNEQFF. CDR3 coding DNA: TGTGCCAGCAGTAGACAGGGGTACAATGAGCAGTTCTTC. Full variable domain (outside the CDR3, taken from reference TRBV2 and TRBJ2-1): EPEVTQTPSHQVTQMGQEVILRCVPISNHLYFYWYRQILGQKVEFLVSFYNNEISEKSEIFDDQFSVERPDGSNFTLKIRSTKLEDSAMYFCASSRQGYNEQFFGPGTRLTVL.